This T cell receptor (beta chain) is from a study of T cells in narcolepsy. Background on the study: Healthy controls were enrolled alongside patients with narcolepsy type 1 or type 2. Notes on the study in general: Reportedly, autoreactive clonotypes were serially detected in patients' blood but not controls'. Comparing one patient's CSF and blood CD4+ clonotypes highlighted HCRT- and TRIB2-specific autoreactive clonotypes.

The protocol was immunoSEQ multiplex PCR, while the TCRdb copy is restricted to in-frame clones and leaves out a portion. The sample shows about 24,000 clones, 80% to 85% of them seen only once. The CDR3 extends over 13 amino acids. The germline V gene has CDR1 MNHEY and CDR2 SMNVEV (reference sequence). Losses at the gene ends were 3 bases for V and 9 bases for J; bases not matched to a gene: 5. This clone was detected once. The antigen is unknown. The sequence came from a human donor in good health. Sequencing was performed on memory (CD45RA-) CD4+ T cells from blood. The chain carries TRBV27 and TRBJ2-1; TRBD1 matches at 7 bases. As DNA, the CDR3 is TGTGCCAGCAGTTTTCAGGGGGTCGGTGAGCAGTTCTTC. It translates to CASSFQGVGEQFF.